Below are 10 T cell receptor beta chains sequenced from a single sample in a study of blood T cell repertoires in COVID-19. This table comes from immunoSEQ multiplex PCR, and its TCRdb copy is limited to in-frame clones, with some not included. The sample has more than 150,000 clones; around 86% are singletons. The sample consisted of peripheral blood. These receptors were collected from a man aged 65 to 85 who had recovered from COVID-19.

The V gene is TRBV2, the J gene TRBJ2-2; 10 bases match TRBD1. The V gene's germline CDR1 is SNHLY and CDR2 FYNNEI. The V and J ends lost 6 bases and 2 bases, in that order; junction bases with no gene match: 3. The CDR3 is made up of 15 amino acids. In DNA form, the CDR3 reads TGTGCCAGCAGGAGGGACAGGGGCAACACCGGGGAGCTGTTTTTT. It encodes CASRRDRGNTGELFF.

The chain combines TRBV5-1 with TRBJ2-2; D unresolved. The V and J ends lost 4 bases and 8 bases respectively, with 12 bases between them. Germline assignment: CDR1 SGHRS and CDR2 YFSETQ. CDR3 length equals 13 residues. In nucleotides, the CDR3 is TGCGCCAGCAGCCCCTTACAATCTGGGGAGCTGTTTTTT. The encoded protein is CASSPLQSGELFF. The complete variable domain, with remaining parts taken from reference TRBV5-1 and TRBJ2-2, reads KAGVTQTPRYLIKTRGQQVTLSCSPISGHRSVSWYQQTPGQGLQFLFEYFSETQRNKGNFPGRFSGRQFSNSRSEMNVSTLELGDSALYLCASSPLQSGELFFGEGSRLTVL.

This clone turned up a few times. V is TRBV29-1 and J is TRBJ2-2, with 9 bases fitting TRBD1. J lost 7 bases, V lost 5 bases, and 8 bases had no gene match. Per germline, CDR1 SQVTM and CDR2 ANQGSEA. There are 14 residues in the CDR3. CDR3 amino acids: CSVKDRGPYGELFF. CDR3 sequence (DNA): TGCAGCGTTAAGGACAGGGGTCCGTACGGGGAGCTGTTTTTT.

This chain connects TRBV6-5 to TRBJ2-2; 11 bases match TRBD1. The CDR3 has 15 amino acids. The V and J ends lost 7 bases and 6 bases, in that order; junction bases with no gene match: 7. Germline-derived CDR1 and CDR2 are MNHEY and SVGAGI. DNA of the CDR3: TGTGCCAGCAATTTCGGACAGGGGGCTTCCGGGGAGCTGTTTTTT. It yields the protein CASNFGQGASGELFF.

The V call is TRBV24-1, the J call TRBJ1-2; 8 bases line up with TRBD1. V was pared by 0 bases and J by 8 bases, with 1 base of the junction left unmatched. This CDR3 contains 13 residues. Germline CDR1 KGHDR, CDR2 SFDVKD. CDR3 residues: CATSDLGDRGYTF. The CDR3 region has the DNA TGTGCCACCAGTGATTTGGGGGACAGGGGCTACACCTTC.

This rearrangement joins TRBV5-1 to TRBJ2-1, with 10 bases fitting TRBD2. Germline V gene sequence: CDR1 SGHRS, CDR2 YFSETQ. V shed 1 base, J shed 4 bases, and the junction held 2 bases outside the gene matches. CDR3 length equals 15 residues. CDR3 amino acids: CASSLSAGGYNEQFF. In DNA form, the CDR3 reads TGCGCCAGCAGCTTGTCAGCGGGAGGGTACAATGAGCAGTTCTTC.

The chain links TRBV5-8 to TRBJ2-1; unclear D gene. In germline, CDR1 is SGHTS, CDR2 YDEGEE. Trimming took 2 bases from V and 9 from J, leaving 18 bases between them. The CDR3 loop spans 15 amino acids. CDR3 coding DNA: TGTGCCAGCAGCTTTCAAAGCCACCGGAGTGGTGAGCAGTTCTTC. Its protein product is CASSFQSHRSGEQFF.

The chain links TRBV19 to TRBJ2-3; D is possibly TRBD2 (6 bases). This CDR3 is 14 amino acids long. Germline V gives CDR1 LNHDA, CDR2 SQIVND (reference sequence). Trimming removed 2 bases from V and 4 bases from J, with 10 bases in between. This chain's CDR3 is CASSIQGGADTQYF. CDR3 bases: TGTGCCAGTAGTATACAGGGAGGAGCAGATACGCAGTATTTT.

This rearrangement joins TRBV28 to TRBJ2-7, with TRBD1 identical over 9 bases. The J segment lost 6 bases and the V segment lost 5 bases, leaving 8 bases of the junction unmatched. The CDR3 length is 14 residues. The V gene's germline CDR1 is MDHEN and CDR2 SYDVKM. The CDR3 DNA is TGTGCCAGCAGTCGACAGGGGGTTGTAGGCGAGCAGTACTTC. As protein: CASSRQGVVGEQYF.

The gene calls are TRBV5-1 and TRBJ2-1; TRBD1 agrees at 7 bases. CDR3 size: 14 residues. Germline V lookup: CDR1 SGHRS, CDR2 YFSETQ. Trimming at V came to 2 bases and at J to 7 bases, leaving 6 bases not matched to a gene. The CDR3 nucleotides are TGCGCCAGCAGCTTTACGACAGGGACGAATGAGCAGTTCTTC. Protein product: CASSFTTGTNEQFF.